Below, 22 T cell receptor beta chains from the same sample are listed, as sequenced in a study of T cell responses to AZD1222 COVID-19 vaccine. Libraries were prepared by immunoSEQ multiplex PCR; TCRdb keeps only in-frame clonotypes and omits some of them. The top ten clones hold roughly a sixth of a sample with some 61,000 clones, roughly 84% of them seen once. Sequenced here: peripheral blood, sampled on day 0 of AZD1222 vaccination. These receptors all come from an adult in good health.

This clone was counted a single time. This CDR3 is CATSRDRGLLNTEAFF. Here the CDR3 DNA reads TGTGCCACCAGCAGAGACAGGGGGCTTTTGAACACTGAAGCTTTCTTT. The chain links TRBV15 to TRBJ1-1, with 8 nucleotides matching TRBD1. This CDR3 comprises 16 residues. The V segment lost 0 bases and the J segment 0 bases; nucleotides outside the gene matches: 3. The germline V gene encodes CDR1 LNHNV and CDR2 YYDKDF (reference sequence).

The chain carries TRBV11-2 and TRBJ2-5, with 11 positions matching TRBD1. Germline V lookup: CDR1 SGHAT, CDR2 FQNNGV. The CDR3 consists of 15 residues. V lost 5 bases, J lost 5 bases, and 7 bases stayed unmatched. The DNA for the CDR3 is TGTGCCAGCAGCGGAAGGGACAGGGGGAGGGAGACCCAGTACTTC. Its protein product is CASSGRDRGRETQYF.

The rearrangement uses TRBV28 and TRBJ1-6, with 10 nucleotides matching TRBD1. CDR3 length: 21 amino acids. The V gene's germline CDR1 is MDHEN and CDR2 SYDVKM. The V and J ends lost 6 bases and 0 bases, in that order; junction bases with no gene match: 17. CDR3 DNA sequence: TGTGCCAGCAGCGACCCCGGGACAGGGGCCCCCCTCAGCTCCTATAATTCACCCCTCCACTTT. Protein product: CASSDPGTGAPLSSYNSPLHF. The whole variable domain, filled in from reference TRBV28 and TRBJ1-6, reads DVKVTQSSRYLVKRTGEKVFLECVQDMDHENMFWYRQDPGLGLRLIYFSYDVKMKEKGDIPEGYSVSREKKERFSLILESASTNQTSMYLCASSDPGTGAPLSSYNSPLHFGNGTRLTVT.

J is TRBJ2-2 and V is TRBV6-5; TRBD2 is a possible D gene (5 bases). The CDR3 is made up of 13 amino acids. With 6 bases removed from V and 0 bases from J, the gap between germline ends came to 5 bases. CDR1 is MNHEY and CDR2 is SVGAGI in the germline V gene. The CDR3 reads CASSGTNTGELFF. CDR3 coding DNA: TGTGCCAGCAGCGGGACGAACACCGGGGAGCTGTTTTTT.

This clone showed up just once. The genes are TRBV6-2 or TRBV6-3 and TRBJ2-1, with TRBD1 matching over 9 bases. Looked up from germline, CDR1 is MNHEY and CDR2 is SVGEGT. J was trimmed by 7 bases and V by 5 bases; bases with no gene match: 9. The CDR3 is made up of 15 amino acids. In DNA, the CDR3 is TGTGCCAGCAGTCTAGGACAGGGGCGTGGAAATGAGCAGTTCTTC. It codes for CASSLGQGRGNEQFF.

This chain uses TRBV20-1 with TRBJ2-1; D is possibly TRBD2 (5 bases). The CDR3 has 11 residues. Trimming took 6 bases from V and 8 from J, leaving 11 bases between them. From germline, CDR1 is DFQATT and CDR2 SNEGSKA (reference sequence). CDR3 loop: CSAAPGDEQFF. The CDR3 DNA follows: TGCAGTGCCGCCCCCGGGGATGAGCAGTTCTTC.

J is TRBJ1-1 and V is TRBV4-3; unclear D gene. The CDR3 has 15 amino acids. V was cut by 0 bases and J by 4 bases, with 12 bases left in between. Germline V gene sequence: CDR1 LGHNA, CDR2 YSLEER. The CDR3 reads CASSQEGSWSTEAFF. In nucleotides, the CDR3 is TGCGCCAGCAGCCAAGAGGGCAGCTGGAGCACTGAAGCTTTCTTT.

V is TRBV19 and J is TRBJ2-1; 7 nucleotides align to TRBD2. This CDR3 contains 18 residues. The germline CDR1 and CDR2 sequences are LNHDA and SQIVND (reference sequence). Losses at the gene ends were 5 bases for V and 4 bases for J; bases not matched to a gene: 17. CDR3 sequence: CASSPHFSASGFYNEQFF. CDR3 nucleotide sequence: TGTGCCAGTAGTCCACACTTCTCGGCTAGCGGATTTTACAATGAGCAGTTCTTC.

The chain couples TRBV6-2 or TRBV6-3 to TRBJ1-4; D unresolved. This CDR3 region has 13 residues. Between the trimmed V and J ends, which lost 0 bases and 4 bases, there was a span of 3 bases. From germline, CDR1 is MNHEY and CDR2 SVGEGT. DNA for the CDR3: TGTGCCAGCAGTTACTCGAGTAATGAAAAACTGTTTTTT. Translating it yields CASSYSSNEKLFF.

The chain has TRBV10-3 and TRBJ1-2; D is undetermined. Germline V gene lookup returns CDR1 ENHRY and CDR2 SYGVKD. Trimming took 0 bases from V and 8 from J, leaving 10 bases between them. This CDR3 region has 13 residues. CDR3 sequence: CAISESTLGGYTF. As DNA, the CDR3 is TGTGCCATCAGTGAGTCGACTCTAGGCGGCTACACCTTC.

The CDR3 region is CAISAGQGEFSPLHF. In nucleotides, the CDR3 is TGTGCCATCAGTGCCGGACAGGGGGAGTTTTCACCCCTCCACTTT. The V call is TRBV10-3, the J call TRBJ1-6, with TRBD1 matching 10 bases. The germline V gene encodes CDR1 ENHRY and CDR2 SYGVKD. J lost 9 bases, V lost 4 bases, and 6 bases had no gene match. The CDR3 loop spans 15 amino acids.

DNA of the CDR3: TGCGCCAGCAGCCCCCGTCTGGGCTCCTACAATGAGCAGTTCTTC. This encodes CASSPRLGSYNEQFF. This chain connects TRBV5-1 to TRBJ2-1; D not resolved. The CDR3 totals 15 residues. V was cut by 4 bases and J by 0 bases, with 11 bases left in between. Germline CDR1 SGHRS, CDR2 YFSETQ.

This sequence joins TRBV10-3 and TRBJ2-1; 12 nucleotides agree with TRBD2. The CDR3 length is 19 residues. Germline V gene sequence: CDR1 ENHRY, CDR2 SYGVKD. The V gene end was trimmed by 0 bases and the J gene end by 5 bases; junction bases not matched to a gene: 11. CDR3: CAISESTVSSGGENNEQFF. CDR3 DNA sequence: TGTGCCATCAGTGAGTCGACGGTGTCTAGCGGGGGGGAAAACAATGAGCAGTTCTTC.

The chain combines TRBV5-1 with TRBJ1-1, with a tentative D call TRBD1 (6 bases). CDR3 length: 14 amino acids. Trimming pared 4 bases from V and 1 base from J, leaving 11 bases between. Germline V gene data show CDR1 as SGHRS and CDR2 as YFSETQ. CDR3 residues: CASSILRGNTEAFF. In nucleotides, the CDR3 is TGCGCCAGCAGCATTCTCAGGGGGAACACTGAAGCTTTCTTT.

The CDR3 sequence is CASQRQGNTEAFF. The CDR3 bases are TGTGCCAGCCAGAGACAGGGGAACACTGAAGCTTTCTTT. This chain connects TRBV12-3 or TRBV12-4 to TRBJ1-1, with TRBD1 matching over 7 bases. The CDR3 has 13 amino acids. The ends lost 8 bases at V and 1 base at J; junction bases unmatched: 4.

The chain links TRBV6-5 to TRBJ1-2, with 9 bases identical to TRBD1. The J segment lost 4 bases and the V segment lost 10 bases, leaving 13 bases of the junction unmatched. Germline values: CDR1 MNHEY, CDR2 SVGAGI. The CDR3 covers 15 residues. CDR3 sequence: CAINPGTGNTYGYTF. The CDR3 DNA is TGTGCCATAAACCCCGGGACAGGGAATACCTATGGCTACACCTTC.

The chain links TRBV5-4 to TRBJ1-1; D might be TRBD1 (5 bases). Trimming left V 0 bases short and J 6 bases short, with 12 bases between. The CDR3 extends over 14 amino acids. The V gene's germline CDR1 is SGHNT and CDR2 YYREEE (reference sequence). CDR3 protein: CASSLEGPGSEAFF. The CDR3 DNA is TGTGCCAGCAGCTTGGAGGGACCGGGCTCTGAAGCTTTCTTT. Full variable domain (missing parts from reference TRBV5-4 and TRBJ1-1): ETGVTQSPTHLIKTRGQQVTLRCSSQSGHNTVSWYQQALGQGPQFIFQYYREEENGRGNFPPRFSGLQFPNYSSELNVNALELDDSALYLCASSLEGPGSEAFFGQGTRLTVV.

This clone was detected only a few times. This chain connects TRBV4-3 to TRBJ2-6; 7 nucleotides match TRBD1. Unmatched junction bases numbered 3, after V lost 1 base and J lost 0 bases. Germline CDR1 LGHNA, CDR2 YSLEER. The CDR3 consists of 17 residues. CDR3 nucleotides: TGCGCCAGCAGCCAAGGGGACAGCCTCTCTGGGGCCAACGTCCTGACTTTC. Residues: CASSQGDSLSGANVLTF.

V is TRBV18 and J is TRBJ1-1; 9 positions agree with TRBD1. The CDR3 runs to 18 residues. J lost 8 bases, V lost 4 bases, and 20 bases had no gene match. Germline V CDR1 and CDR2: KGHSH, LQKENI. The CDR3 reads CASSRTGIQGARRSEAFF. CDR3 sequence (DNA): TGTGCCAGCTCACGGACGGGAATACAGGGGGCGCGAAGGTCGGAAGCTTTCTTT.

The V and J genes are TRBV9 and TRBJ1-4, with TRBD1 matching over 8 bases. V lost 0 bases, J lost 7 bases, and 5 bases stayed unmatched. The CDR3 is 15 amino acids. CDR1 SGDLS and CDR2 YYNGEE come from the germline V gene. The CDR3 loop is CASSVAGRGREKLFF. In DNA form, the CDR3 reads TGTGCCAGCAGCGTAGCGGGCAGGGGGCGTGAAAAACTGTTTTTT.

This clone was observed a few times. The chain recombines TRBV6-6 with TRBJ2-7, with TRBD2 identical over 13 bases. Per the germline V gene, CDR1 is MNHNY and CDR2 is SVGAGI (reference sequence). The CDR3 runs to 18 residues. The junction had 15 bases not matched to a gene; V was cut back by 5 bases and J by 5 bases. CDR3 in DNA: TGTGCCAGCAGTCTACAGGCTTGGGGGACTAGCGGGGAGGACGAGCAGTACTTC. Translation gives CASSLQAWGTSGEDEQYF.

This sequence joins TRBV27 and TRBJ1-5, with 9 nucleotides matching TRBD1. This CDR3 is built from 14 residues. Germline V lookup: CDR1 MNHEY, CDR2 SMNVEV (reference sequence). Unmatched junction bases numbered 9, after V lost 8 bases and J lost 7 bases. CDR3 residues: CASGRDRAGQPQHF. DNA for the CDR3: TGTGCCAGCGGTCGGGACAGGGCAGGACAGCCCCAGCATTTT.